This T cell receptor (beta chain) is drawn from a study of TIL therapy for anti-PD-1-resistant metastatic lung cancer. Study-level findings and limits: TIL clonotype persistence in blood showed no apparent association with response.

As to time point: pre-treatment sample, taken before nivolumab and TIL therapy. This was the immunoSEQ v3 assay. Libraries were sequenced to 2.2 million or so read pairs (survey) or roughly 5-6.5 million (deep). The assay was immunoSEQ multiplex PCR, and TCRdb's table has in-frame clones only and misses some. The profile covers tens of thousands of clones, with around 79% appearing a single time and over 12% taken by the ten largest. Per germline, CDR1 MNHEY and CDR2 SVGAGI. The CDR3 has 13 residues. Trimming took 11 bases from V and 7 from J, leaving 21 bases between them. Concerning this clone itself: Its antigen is not known.

This clonotype originated in a man between 65 and 85 years old with non-small cell lung cancer. The input for sequencing was blood, taken at baseline. V is TRBV6-5 and J is TRBJ2-7; the D gene is possibly TRBD2 (6 bases). Written as DNA, the CDR3 is TGTGCCGGCCGGATCCGAACGGGAGATGAGCAGTACTTC. It is translated as CAGRIRTGDEQYF.